What follows describes a single T cell receptor beta chain. The source of the sample is a study of blood T cell repertoires in COVID-19. Across the study: Both acute and convalescent COVID-19 samples were obtained from the United States, Italy and Spain. Sources were T cells, B-cell-depleted T cells, or PBMCs; the material itself was cDNA or gDNA.

V dropped 7 bases and J dropped 7; count of bases not matched to a gene: 7. The length of the CDR3 is 15 residues. CDR1 is MNHEY, CDR2 SVGAGI, per germline. In the authors' workflow: Reference gene primer amplification in the assay estimated nucleated cell counts. The method was immunoSEQ multiplex PCR; TCRdb's version includes in-frame clones alone and lacks a portion of them. The V and J calls and clone size are taken from that table; D and trimming were inferred from the DNA. The sample has some 250,000 clones; about 81% are singletons. The sequencing input was peripheral blood. The chain has TRBV6-5 and TRBJ2-1; 13 bases are a match to TRBD2. This clonotype was obtained from a woman aged 55-75 years with active or convalescent COVID-19. The DNA of the CDR3 is TGTGCCAGCAACCAACTAGCGGGGGGGTTGAATGAGCAGTTCTTC. It specifies CASNQLAGGLNEQFF.